This T cell receptor (beta chain) comes out of a study of blood T cell repertoires in COVID-19 (dated by TCRdb to about 2020). For context, the study as a whole: Samples from collaborators originated in the United States, Italy and Spain and spanned both the acute and convalescent phases of COVID-19. The material from the prospective study consisted of cDNA or gDNA derived from T cells, B-cell-depleted T cells, or PBMCs. The dataset comprised deeply sampled blood TCRbeta repertoires from subjects exposed to, actively infected with, or recovered from COVID-19. The repertoires were released in a freely available public database meant as a resource for research on the immune response to SARS-CoV-2. The samples were drawn from two sources: the first 160 participants of the ongoing ImmuneRACE study, and 1,000 to 1,500 subjects contributed by 6 global collaborators. The sample metadata nearly always contained a de-identified subject ID, COVID-19 status, age in years and sex. Where available, HLA class I and class II types were taken from metadata supplied by the sample provider and were not determined by assay-based typing.

Here is what the overall study found, with its caveats: The quantity of clinical and demographic metadata differed by source and by participant and was supplied without curation.

This clone has only a few counts. Its antigen is not yet known. No much larger clone exists at a distance of one base, and base qualities are not known. TCRbeta CDR3 regions were amplified from genomic DNA using the immunoSEQ Assay, a bias-controlled multiplex PCR. In the original analysis: The number of nucleated cells in each sample was estimated from the amplification of reference gene primers within the assay. To quantify the absolute abundance of each unique TCRbeta CDR3 rearrangement, sequence reads were collapsed and filtered. For each sample, productive Simpson clonality was calculated by taking the square root of Simpson's diversity index across productive rearrangements. In TCRdb, the immuneACCESS table is reduced to in-frame sequences with V and J assigned. These tables do not hold every clone; where another copy was compared, an unresolved V gene accounts for under half, and the others remain unexplained. V and J calls and clone size come straight from that table; D and trimming were deduced from the DNA. The sample records over 250,000 clones, about nine tenths of which are singletons. Together, the top ten hold around 10% of the sample.

V is clipped by 10 bases and J by 4 bases, and the sequence between their germline boundaries is 17 bases long. The germline V gene (reference sequence) provides CDR1 LNHDA and CDR2 SQIVND. The CDR3, cysteine through phenylalanine, is 14 amino acids long. Of the read, only the CDR3 DNA is kept; its 42 bases are in frame from base 1. Another Seattle source contributed samples from volunteer blood donors who had recovered from COVID-19. Whole blood was collected in K2EDTA tubes by collaborating institutions according to the institutions' own protocols. For TCRbeta analysis, collaborators shipped samples as frozen whole blood, isolated PBMCs, or DNA extracted from either of those sample types.

The chain was built from TRBV19 and TRBJ1-3; no D gene can be assigned with confidence. The specimen was peripheral blood. This clonotype was sampled from a man aged 40-49 years who had recovered from COVID-19. The DNA sequence is as follows: TGTGCCACGCACCCTGGAGTATCCGGAAACACCATATATTTT. This gives the protein CATHPGVSGNTIYF.